This T cell receptor (beta chain) was sequenced during a study of CD8 T cells in ankylosing spondylitis. Germline loops: CDR1 DFQATT, CDR2 SNEGSKA (reference sequence). The CDR3 sequence is 13 residues long. V dropped 1 base and J dropped 3; count of bases not matched to a gene: 0. Study-level findings and limits: Several of the motif variants were reported before in synovial fluid and blood from reactive arthritis.

MiXCR, applied by TCRdb to the 5' RACE reads, yields one record per CDR3 protein. The sample holds approximately 200,000 distinct CDR3 sequences; 9.5% to 15% are singletons and the top ten take approximately 16%. In regard to this clonotype: Antigen unknown.

The chain is built from TRBV20-1 and TRBJ1-1; the match to TRBD1 covers 9 bases. The sample comprised blood, either unsorted or a sorted T cell fraction (not recorded which). The clonotype comes from a male donor with ankylosing spondylitis or in good health (not recorded which). The CDR3 sequence is CSARGDRDTEAFF. The CDR3, as DNA: TGCAGTGCTAGAGGGGACAGGGACACTGAAGCTTTCTTT.